The next 27 T cell receptor beta chains were all read from a single sample in a study of regulatory T cells in long-lasting Graves disease. Time point given: persistent/refractory GD, antithyroid drugs over 5 years with positive TRAb. From PBMCs, RNA was extracted and then used to make the TCR library. CDR3-region Arm-PCR and iRepertoire HTBI primers produced the TCR beta libraries. Each CDR3 protein is one row after TCRdb ran MiXCR on the multiplex PCR reads. This sample has some 420,000 distinct CDR3 sequences; approximately 23% occur once, and the top ten carry around 12%. The material sequenced was peripheral blood mononuclear cells (PBMCs), taken when the disease was refractory, from a patient treated with antithyroid drugs. The receptors come from a female donor with Graves disease.

This clonotype was detected only a few times. The V and J genes are TRBV10-3 and TRBJ2-7; TRBD1 aligns across 10 bases. J lost 6 bases, V lost 11 bases, and 16 bases had no gene match. There are 15 residues in the CDR3. CDR1 is ENHRY, CDR2 SYGVKD, per germline. DNA for the CDR3: TGTGCCTCCGCCCCAGCCGGGACAGGGGATATCGAGCAGTACTTC. Its translation: CASAPAGTGDIEQYF.

This clonotype has at least ten counts. This chain uses TRBV6-9 with TRBJ1-1; D not resolved. This CDR3 region has 12 residues. Germline values: CDR1 MNHGY, CDR2 SVAAGI. Trimming pared 3 bases from V and 8 bases from J, leaving 10 bases between. The CDR3 region is CASSYRTVEAFF. The CDR3, as DNA: TGTGCCAGCAGTTACAGGACTGTAGAAGCTTTCTTT.

This clonotype was counted only a few times. The chain links TRBV3-1 to TRBJ1-5; TRBD1 matches at 10 bases. Germline CDR1 is LGHDT and CDR2 is YNNKEL (reference sequence). With 2 bases clipped from V and 5 bases from J, the junction kept 6 bases outside the gene matches. There are 16 residues in the CDR3. The CDR3 spells CASSQSGGTGDQPQHF. In DNA, the CDR3 is TGTGCCAGCAGCCAATCTGGGGGGACAGGGGATCAGCCCCAGCATTTT.

The gene calls are TRBV28 and TRBJ2-5; no reliable D call. V was cut by 3 bases and J by 0 bases, with 5 bases left in between. CDR1 and CDR2 from the germline V gene are MDHEN and SYDVKM. CDR3 length equals 13 residues. Here the CDR3 DNA reads TGTGCCAGCAGTTTCCAGCACCAAGAGACCCAGTACTTC. It codes for CASSFQHQETQYF.

The chain employs TRBV7-8 and TRBJ2-7; tentative D call: TRBD1 (6 bases). V dropped 5 bases and J dropped 7 bases, with 15 bases sitting between them. The V gene's germline CDR1 is SGHVS and CDR2 FQNEAQ. This CDR3 comprises 13 residues. The CDR3 nucleotides read TGTGCCAGCAGCACACGACAGGACGGGGAGCAGTACTTC. This encodes CASSTRQDGEQYF.

This clonotype was seen many times. V gene TRBV7-2 combines with J gene TRBJ2-7, with TRBD1 as a possible D gene (6 bases). V lost 1 base and J lost 4, with 14 bases in between. The CDR3 is 15 residues long. Germline CDR1 reads SGHTA; CDR2 reads FQGNSA. CDR3 coding DNA: TGTGCCAGCAGCTTAGTCCCACAGGGACAATACGAGCAGTACTTC. As protein: CASSLVPQGQYEQYF.

This clonotype has at least ten counts. V is TRBV5-8 and J is TRBJ2-2, with D uncertain. This CDR3 has 10 residues. Trimming shortened V by 5 bases and J by 7 bases, and 3 bases separated the two germline ends. Germline assignment: CDR1 SGHTS and CDR2 YDEGEE. The CDR3 is CASSNGELFF. As DNA, the CDR3 is TGTGCCAGCAGTAACGGGGAGCTGTTTTTT. Looking up the rest from reference TRBV5-8 and TRBJ2-2 gives the full variable domain: EAGVTQSPTHLIKTRGQQATLRCSPISGHTSVYWYQQALGLGLQFLLWYDEGEERNRGNFPPRFSGRQFPNYSSELNVNALELEDSALYLCASSNGELFFGEGSRLTVL.

This clonotype came up a few times. The chain recombines TRBV29-1 with TRBJ2-2; a possible D gene is TRBD1 (5 bases). CDR3 length: 11 amino acids. Germline CDR1 is SQVTM and CDR2 is ANQGSEA. V lost 6 bases to trimming and J lost 5 bases, with 7 bases between them. The CDR3 loop reads CSVAGTGELFF. CDR3 sequence (DNA): TGCAGCGTGGCAGGGACCGGGGAGCTGTTTTTT.

The table lists this clonotype with a few counts. The junction differs from germline at one of its ends, possibly a read error. The chain recombines TRBV7-9 with TRBJ1-1; D uncertain. There are 12 residues in the CDR3. Germline loops: CDR1 SEHNR, CDR2 FQNEAQ (reference sequence). This CDR3 is CASSLPPHPGIF. The CDR3 DNA sequence: TGTGCCAGCAGCTTACCACCCCACCCCGGGATCTTT.

Many counts were recorded for this clonotype. The rearrangement links TRBV6-2 or TRBV6-3 to TRBJ2-7; D uncertain. V dropped 5 bases and J dropped 5 bases, with 19 bases sitting between them. This CDR3 has 15 residues. Germline CDR1 reads MNHEY; CDR2 reads SVGEGT. CDR3 loop: CASSEAVGPMDEQYF. CDR3 DNA sequence: TGTGCCAGCAGTGAGGCCGTAGGGCCGATGGACGAGCAGTACTTC.

CDR3 sequence: CAWSEVGYEQYF. In nucleotides, the CDR3 is TGTGCCTGGAGTGAGGTGGGTTACGAGCAGTACTTC. This chain joins TRBV30 and TRBJ2-7; D uncertain. The CDR3 loop spans 12 amino acids. CDR1 is GTSNPN and CDR2 is SVGIG in the germline V gene (reference sequence). V lost 1 base, J lost 4 bases, and 8 bases lay in between.

Ten or more counts support this clonotype. The V and J genes are TRBV7-2 and TRBJ1-1; possibly TRBD1 for D (5 bases). The V gene's germline CDR1 is SGHTA and CDR2 FQGNSA. Trimming stripped 6 bases from V and 0 bases from J, with 11 bases between. The CDR3 is made up of 14 amino acids. The DNA of the CDR3 is TGTGCCAGCAGTCCCGACAGTCTGAACACTGAAGCTTTCTTT. Amino acids: CASSPDSLNTEAFF.

This clonotype was counted once. CDR3 sequence: CASSLGRPQNTEAFF. CDR3 coding DNA: TGTGCCAGCAGCTTGGGTCGGCCTCAGAACACTGAAGCTTTCTTT. The chain carries TRBV5-6 and TRBJ1-1, with D unclear. The CDR3 has 15 residues. Per germline, CDR1 SGHDT and CDR2 YYEEEE. Between the trimmed V and J ends, which lost 0 bases and 1 base, there was a span of 10 bases. The full variable domain, its missing parts supplied by reference TRBV5-6 and TRBJ1-1, is DAGVTQSPTHLIKTRGQQVTLRCSPKSGHDTVSWYQQALGQGPQFIFQYYEEEERQRGNFPDRFSGHQFPNYSSELNVNALLLGDSALYLCASSLGRPQNTEAFFGQGTRLTVV.

Written as DNA, the CDR3 is TGTGCCAGCAGCCCGGGACTAGCGGGACTACTTAGCACAGATACGCAGTATTTT. It encodes CASSPGLAGLLSTDTQYF. The chain links TRBV27 to TRBJ2-3, with 13 bases fitting TRBD2. Germline V gene data show CDR1 as MNHEY and CDR2 as SMNVEV (reference sequence). With V trimmed by 6 bases and J by 0 bases, 9 bases remained unmatched. The CDR3 is 18 amino acids.

The sample holds many counts of this clonotype. The V gene is TRBV12-3 or TRBV12-4, the J gene TRBJ2-2, with D possibly being TRBD1 (5 bases). This CDR3 spans 12 amino acids. V was trimmed by 7 bases and J by 6 bases, leaving 9 bases between them. The CDR3, as DNA: TGTGCCAGCACATGGGGCGCCGGGGAGCTGTTTTTT. This codes for CASTWGAGELFF.

This clonotype turned up a few times. The chain combines TRBV15 with TRBJ2-4; D is uncertain. V lost 0 bases and J lost 0, with 15 bases in between. The CDR3 loop spans 18 amino acids. CDR1 is LNHNV, CDR2 YYDKDF, per germline (reference sequence). DNA of the CDR3: TGTGCCACCAGCAGAGATTTACAGAAACTCCTAGCCAAAAACATTCAGTACTTC. This sequence encodes CATSRDLQKLLAKNIQYF.

Ten or more counts support this clonotype. The chain uses TRBV11-2 and TRBJ1-4; no definite D call. Germline CDR1 is SGHAT and CDR2 is FQNNGV. The CDR3 totals 14 residues. V shed 2 bases and J shed 1 base, with 5 bases lying between them. CDR3 coding DNA: TGTGCCAGCAGCTTATCCCTAACTAATGAAAAACTGTTTTTT. This translates into CASSLSLTNEKLFF.

In this sample, this clonotype turned up a few times. The chain has TRBV5-4 and TRBJ2-7; D is ambiguous. Trimming removed 4 bases from V and 4 bases from J, with 18 bases in between. From germline, CDR1 is SGHNT and CDR2 YYREEE (reference sequence). This CDR3 is 15 amino acids long. The CDR3 loop is CASSPGPKTDYEQYF. The CDR3 DNA follows: TGTGCCAGCAGCCCGGGCCCCAAAACGGATTACGAGCAGTACTTC.

This clonotype was picked up a small number of times. This rearrangement joins TRBV6-1 to TRBJ2-2; D is ambiguous. The V end lost 0 bases, the J end lost 6 bases, and 8 bases lay between the germline ends. CDR3 length: 14 residues. Germline V gene lookup returns CDR1 MNHNS and CDR2 SASEGT. The CDR3 protein is CASSEASFPGELFF. DNA for the CDR3: TGTGCCAGCAGTGAAGCGTCCTTTCCCGGGGAGCTGTTTTTT.

The chain couples TRBV20-1 to TRBJ1-1; D is unresolved. Germline V gene sequence: CDR1 DFQATT, CDR2 SNEGSKA (reference sequence). There are 15 residues in the CDR3. Trimming took off 0 bases at V and 0 bases at J, with 11 bases between the two ends. CDR3 sequence (DNA): TGCAGTGCTAGAGAGCAGGATTTCATGAACACTGAAGCTTTCTTT. Its protein product is CSAREQDFMNTEAFF.

This clonotype was observed many times. The gene calls are TRBV25-1 and TRBJ2-7; TRBD1 matches at 9 bases. V was clipped by 1 base and J by 3 bases; unmatched bases: 7. Per the germline V gene, CDR1 is MGHDK and CDR2 is SYGVNS. CDR3 size: 16 residues. The CDR3 bases are TGTGCCAGCAGTGAATTCGGTGACAGGGGGGGCTACGAGCAGTACTTC. This gives the protein CASSEFGDRGGYEQYF.

The V gene is TRBV20-1, the J gene TRBJ2-1, with D perhaps matching TRBD1 or TRBD2 (5 bases each). Germline CDR1 DFQATT, CDR2 SNEGSKA (reference sequence). Deletions cut 3 bases from V and 5 bases from J, with 20 bases between. The CDR3 runs 16 residues. The CDR3 coding sequence is TGCAGTGCTAGGGACGGGGCCGCCTCTAGGGACAATGAGCAGTTCTTC. Its protein is CSARDGAASRDNEQFF.

The rearrangement uses TRBV5-1 and TRBJ1-6, with D possibly TRBD1 on 5 matching bases. Germline V CDR1 and CDR2: SGHRS, YFSETQ. The V end lost 0 bases, the J end lost 8 bases, and 15 bases lay between the germline ends. This CDR3 is 16 amino acids long. CDR3 bases: TGCGCCAGCAGCTTGGAGGCAGGGAGGCTTGATTCACCCCTCCACTTT. It encodes CASSLEAGRLDSPLHF.

V and J are TRBV16 and TRBJ1-5, with a possible D match to TRBD1 (5 bases). Germline V gene data show CDR1 as KGHSY and CDR2 as FQNENV. With 0 bases removed from V and 1 base from J, the gap between germline ends came to 16 bases. This CDR3 has 18 amino acids. CDR3 nucleotides: TGTGCCAGCAGCCAATCAGGGGACGTCCCACGGAGCAATCAGCCCCAGCATTTT. As protein: CASSQSGDVPRSNQPQHF. The variable domain in full, completed from reference TRBV16 and TRBJ1-5, reads GEEVAQTPKHLVRGEGQKAKLYCAPIKGHSYVFWYQQVLKNEFKFLISFQNENVFDETGMPKERFSAKCLPNSPCSLEIQATKLEDSAVYFCASSQSGDVPRSNQPQHFGDGTRLSIL.

The rearrangement joins TRBV4-3 to TRBJ2-7; D unresolved. The CDR3 spans 15 residues. From germline, CDR1 is LGHNA and CDR2 YSLEER. Between the trimmed V and J ends, which lost 3 bases and 4 bases, there was a span of 16 bases. CDR3 region: CASSHALGPGYEQYF. As DNA, the CDR3 is TGCGCCAGCAGCCATGCTCTAGGGCCCGGTTACGAGCAGTACTTC.

This sequence joins TRBV7-2 and TRBJ1-5, with 8 bases aligning to TRBD1. CDR3 length: 17 residues. Germline V CDR1 and CDR2: SGHTA, FQGNSA. J gave up 4 bases and V 1 base, and 9 bases lay outside the gene matches. The CDR3 loop reads CASSLGARQGWNQPQHF. The CDR3 DNA is TGTGCCAGCAGCTTAGGGGCAAGACAGGGGTGGAATCAGCCCCAGCATTTT.

This clonotype was observed at least ten times. The chain couples TRBV12-3 or TRBV12-4 to TRBJ2-7, with 10 bases matching TRBD2. The CDR3 runs to 15 residues. V shed 5 bases, J shed 5 bases, and the junction held 9 bases outside the gene matches. The CDR3 region has the DNA TGTGCCAGCAGTCCCAAAGCGGGAGGGCCTGACGAGCAGTACTTC. Its translation is CASSPKAGGPDEQYF.